The 22 T cell receptor beta chains reported below all come from one sample, sequenced in a study of T cell responses to AZD1222 COVID-19 vaccine. Clones were sequenced by immunoSEQ multiplex PCR, and TCRdb holds only the in-frame ones, with some missing. The profile shows 150,000 or so clones, roughly 92% of them singletons. The starting material was peripheral blood, obtained on day 0 of AZD1222 vaccination. These TCRs come from an adult in good health.

The chain has TRBV19 and TRBJ2-1, with D uncertain. V was shortened by 3 bases and J by 10 bases, with 13 bases between the two germline ends. This CDR3 region has 13 residues. Germline V gene lookup returns CDR1 LNHDA and CDR2 SQIVND (reference sequence). The CDR3 sequence is CASSMVGPREQFF. CDR3 coding DNA: TGTGCCAGTAGTATGGTAGGCCCGAGGGAGCAGTTCTTC.

The gene calls are TRBV5-1 and TRBJ2-6; D gene uncertain. The V gene's germline CDR1 is SGHRS and CDR2 YFSETQ. This CDR3 contains 13 residues. Trimming cost V 4 bases and J 15 bases, with 17 bases left between them. The CDR3 sequence: CASSPSSFLGLTF. The CDR3 nucleotides read TGCGCCAGCAGCCCGTCGTCTTTTCTCGGCCTGACTTTC.

This chain uses TRBV5-8 with TRBJ1-5, with TRBD1 as a possible D gene (5 bases). Looked up from germline, CDR1 is SGHTS and CDR2 is YDEGEE. This CDR3 spans 15 amino acids. Trimming stripped 7 bases from V and 4 bases from J, with 18 bases between. The CDR3 reads CASRSKGDSNQPQHF. Here the CDR3 DNA reads TGTGCCAGCCGGTCGAAAGGGGATAGTAATCAGCCCCAGCATTTT.

V and J are TRBV7-2 and TRBJ1-2, with TRBD1 matching over 7 bases. CDR3 length: 12 residues. Trimming removed 5 bases from V and 5 bases from J; junction bases left unmatched: 2. Germline V lookup: CDR1 SGHTA, CDR2 FQGNSA. CDR3: CASSPQGYGYTF. The CDR3, as DNA: TGTGCCAGCAGCCCACAGGGGTATGGCTACACCTTC.

The chain's CDR3 is CASSQPSGNQPQHF. Written as DNA, the CDR3 is TGTGCCAGCAGCCAACCTTCAGGCAATCAGCCCCAGCATTTT. This chain uses TRBV6-2 or TRBV6-3 with TRBJ1-5, with D hard to call. The germline V and J ends were trimmed by 6 bases and 2 bases, with 11 bases remaining between them. CDR1 MNHEY and CDR2 SVGEGT come from the germline V gene. The CDR3 runs 14 residues.

The sample holds one count of this clone. This rearrangement joins TRBV21-1 to TRBJ1-3. TRBV21-1 is a documented pseudogene. This CDR3 is 17 amino acids long. CDR3 DNA: TGTGCCAGCAGCAAAGCTCGAGGGGTCACCTCTGGAAACACCATATATTTT. Residues: CASSKARGVTSGNTIYF.

The rearrangement joins TRBV12-3 or TRBV12-4 to TRBJ1-1, with D perhaps TRBD1 (6 bases). The ends were cut back, 2 bases at V and 5 bases at J, with 9 bases in the middle. The CDR3 loop spans 13 amino acids. The chain's CDR3 is CASSLQGRTEAFF. The CDR3 coding sequence is TGTGCCAGCAGTTTACAGGGGAGGACTGAAGCTTTCTTT.

The chain joins TRBV28 to TRBJ2-7, with TRBD2 matching over 7 bases. Germline CDR1 is MDHEN and CDR2 is SYDVKM. The CDR3 length is 15 residues. The V gene end was trimmed by 2 bases and the J gene end by 1 base; junction bases not matched to a gene: 5. The CDR3 protein is CASSLPLAESYEQYF. DNA of the CDR3: TGTGCCAGCAGTTTACCGCTAGCGGAGTCCTACGAGCAGTACTTC. Based on the CDR3 plus reference TRBV28 and TRBJ2-7, the full variable domain is DVKVTQSSRYLVKRTGEKVFLECVQDMDHENMFWYRQDPGLGLRLIYFSYDVKMKEKGDIPEGYSVSREKKERFSLILESASTNQTSMYLCASSLPLAESYEQYFGPGTRLTVT.

This clone was detected once. The J gene is TRBJ1-3, the V gene TRBV7-8, with D perhaps TRBD1 (6 bases). Deletions cut 7 bases from V and 2 bases from J, with 15 bases between. The CDR3 sequence is 15 residues long. Per the germline V gene, CDR1 is SGHVS and CDR2 is FQNEAQ. The CDR3: CASTPGSGAGNTIYF. As DNA, the CDR3 is TGTGCCAGCACCCCCGGGTCAGGGGCTGGAAACACCATATATTTT. Complete variable domain (other parts from reference TRBV7-8 and TRBJ1-3): GAGVSQSPRYKVAKRGQDVALRCDPISGHVSLFWYQQALGQGPEFLTYFQNEAQLDKSGLPSDRFFAERPEGSVSTLKIQRTQQEDSAVYLCASTPGSGAGNTIYFGEGSWLTVV.

The J gene is TRBJ2-3, the V gene TRBV7-8; D possibly corresponds to TRBD1 (5 bases). Trimming stripped 1 base from V and 1 base from J, with 9 bases between. Germline CDR1 reads SGHVS; CDR2 reads FQNEAQ. This CDR3 has 15 amino acids. CDR3: CASSLGQGGTDTQYF. The CDR3 DNA is TGTGCCAGCAGCTTAGGTCAAGGGGGCACAGATACGCAGTATTTT. Full variable domain (missing parts from reference TRBV7-8 and TRBJ2-3): GAGVSQSPRYKVAKRGQDVALRCDPISGHVSLFWYQQALGQGPEFLTYFQNEAQLDKSGLPSDRFFAERPEGSVSTLKIQRTQQEDSAVYLCASSLGQGGTDTQYFGPGTRLTVL.

V and J are TRBV28 and TRBJ1-1; 11 bases are shared with TRBD1. Germline V gives CDR1 MDHEN, CDR2 SYDVKM. J was trimmed by 10 bases and V by 4 bases; bases with no gene match: 17. This CDR3 spans 17 amino acids. This CDR3 is CASSSSRDRGAGYGAFF. CDR3 coding DNA: TGTGCCAGCAGTTCCTCCCGGGACAGGGGGGCCGGGTACGGAGCTTTCTTT. Based on the CDR3 plus reference TRBV28 and TRBJ1-1, the full variable domain is DVKVTQSSRYLVKRTGEKVFLECVQDMDHENMFWYRQDPGLGLRLIYFSYDVKMKEKGDIPEGYSVSREKKERFSLILESASTNQTSMYLCASSSSRDRGAGYGAFFGQGTRLTVV.

The rearrangement joins TRBV19 to TRBJ2-7, with D tentatively TRBD1 (5 bases). Trimming took 3 bases from V and 3 from J, leaving 15 bases between them. The CDR3 length is 15 residues. Germline-derived CDR1 and CDR2 are LNHDA and SQIVND (reference sequence). CDR3 nucleotides: TGTGCCAGTAGTATGGACACGACCTTATACTACGAGCAGTACTTC. Translating gives CASSMDTTLYYEQYF.

The V and J genes are TRBV6-6 and TRBJ2-3; D ambiguous. Trimming stripped 6 bases from V and 4 bases from J, with 14 bases between. The CDR3 totals 14 residues. Germline CDR1 and CDR2: MNHNY and SVGAGI (reference sequence). The chain's CDR3 is CASSARPPSDTQYF. The CDR3, as DNA: TGTGCCAGCAGCGCCAGACCACCTTCAGATACGCAGTATTTT.

This chain links TRBV7-6 with TRBJ1-1, with D hard to call. The CDR3 extends over 17 amino acids. The germline V and J ends were trimmed by 0 bases and 0 bases, with 14 bases remaining between them. Germline V gene data show CDR1 as SGHVS and CDR2 as FNYEAQ. CDR3 DNA sequence: TGTGCCAGCAGCTTAGCAGCGGAGGCGACTGTGAACACTGAAGCTTTCTTT. The encoded protein is CASSLAAEATVNTEAFF.

V is TRBV27 and J is TRBJ2-5, with 9 bases aligning to TRBD1. The CDR3 spans 16 residues. Germline V gene lookup returns CDR1 MNHEY and CDR2 SMNVEV (reference sequence). J was trimmed by 1 base and V by 1 base; bases with no gene match: 4. The chain's CDR3 is CASSLWGGQGQETQYF. DNA of the CDR3: TGTGCCAGCAGTTTATGGGGGGGACAGGGCCAAGAGACCCAGTACTTC.

This rearrangement joins TRBV6-5 to TRBJ1-1; 8 nucleotides align to TRBD1. The V and J ends lost 6 bases and 7 bases, in that order; junction bases with no gene match: 4. Germline loops: CDR1 MNHEY, CDR2 SVGAGI. CDR3 size: 12 residues. CDR3 protein: CASRRQGNEAFF. The DNA of the CDR3 is TGTGCCAGCAGGAGACAGGGGAATGAAGCTTTCTTT.

The genes are TRBV7-9 and TRBJ1-1; D perhaps matches TRBD1 (6 bases). The CDR3 has 12 residues. Per the germline V gene, CDR1 is SEHNR and CDR2 is FQNEAQ (reference sequence). V gave up 6 bases and J gave up 3 bases, with 8 bases separating them. Written as DNA, the CDR3 is TGTGCCAGCAGACCAGGGGACACTGAAGCTTTCTTT. Its translation is CASRPGDTEAFF.

The gene calls are TRBV6-5 and TRBJ2-1, with 10 nucleotides matching TRBD2. Germline CDR1 and CDR2: MNHEY and SVGAGI. The V gene end was trimmed by 4 bases and the J gene end by 2 bases; junction bases not matched to a gene: 2. This CDR3 is 15 amino acids long. The CDR3 sequence is CASSFSGRAYNEQFF. The CDR3 DNA sequence: TGTGCCAGCAGTTTCAGCGGGAGGGCCTACAATGAGCAGTTCTTC.

On this clone: This sample includes further DNA sequences coding for the same CDR3. The chain links TRBV19 to TRBJ1-4; weak D call: TRBD1 (6 bases). Germline loops: CDR1 LNHDA, CDR2 SQIVND (reference sequence). Trimming took 3 bases from V and 5 from J, leaving 10 bases between them. This CDR3 has 14 amino acids. The CDR3 DNA reads TGTGCCAGTAGTATGAGGCAGGGGAATGAAAAACTGTTTTTT. It translates to CASSMRQGNEKLFF.

The chain recombines TRBV6-5 with TRBJ2-5; the D is unclear. The length of the CDR3 is 14 residues. CDR1 and CDR2 from the germline V gene are MNHEY and SVGAGI. The germline V and J ends were trimmed by 0 bases and 4 bases, with 9 bases remaining between them. This CDR3 reads CASSYSVVRETQYF. As DNA, the CDR3 is TGTGCCAGCAGTTACTCGGTGGTGAGAGAGACCCAGTACTTC.

The V and J genes are TRBV9 and TRBJ2-2; D unclear. CDR3 length: 11 residues. Germline lookup yields CDR1 SGDLS and CDR2 YYNGEE. V was clipped by 4 bases and J by 4 bases, with 2 bases between them. The CDR3 is CASSRTGELFF. The CDR3 nucleotides read TGTGCCAGCAGCCGCACCGGGGAGCTGTTTTTT.

This chain joins TRBV28 and TRBJ2-7; D unclear. Trimming took off 2 bases at V and 2 bases at J, with 10 bases between the two ends. The length of the CDR3 is 14 residues. Germline V gene lookup returns CDR1 MDHEN and CDR2 SYDVKM. For the CDR3, the DNA is TGTGCCAGCAGTTTACCACAGAAGACCTACGAGCAGTACTTC. Translation: CASSLPQKTYEQYF.